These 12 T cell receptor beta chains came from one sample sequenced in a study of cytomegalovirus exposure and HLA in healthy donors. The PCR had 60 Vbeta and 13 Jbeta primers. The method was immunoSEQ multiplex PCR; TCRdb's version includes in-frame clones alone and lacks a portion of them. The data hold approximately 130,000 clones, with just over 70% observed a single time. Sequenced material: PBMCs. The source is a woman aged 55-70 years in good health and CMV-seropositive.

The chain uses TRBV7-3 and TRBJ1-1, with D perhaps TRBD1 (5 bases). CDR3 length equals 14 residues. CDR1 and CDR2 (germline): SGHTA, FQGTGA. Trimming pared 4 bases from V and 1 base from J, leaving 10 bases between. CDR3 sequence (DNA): TGTGCCAGCAGCTGGGGGGGTTGGAACACTGAAGCTTTCTTT. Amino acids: CASSWGGWNTEAFF.

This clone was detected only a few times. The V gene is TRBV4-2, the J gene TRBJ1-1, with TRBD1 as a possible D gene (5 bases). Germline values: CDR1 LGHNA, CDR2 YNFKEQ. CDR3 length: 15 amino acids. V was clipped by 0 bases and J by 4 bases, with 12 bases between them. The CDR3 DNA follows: TGTGCCAGCAGCCAAGACAGGGCGGTTTTCACTGAAGCTTTCTTT. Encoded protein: CASSQDRAVFTEAFF.

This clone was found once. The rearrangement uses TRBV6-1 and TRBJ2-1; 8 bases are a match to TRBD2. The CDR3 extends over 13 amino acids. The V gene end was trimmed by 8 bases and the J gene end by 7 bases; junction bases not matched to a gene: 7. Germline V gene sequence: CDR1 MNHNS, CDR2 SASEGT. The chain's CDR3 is CASGLAIENEQFF. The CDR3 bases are TGTGCCAGCGGACTAGCCATAGAGAATGAGCAGTTCTTC.

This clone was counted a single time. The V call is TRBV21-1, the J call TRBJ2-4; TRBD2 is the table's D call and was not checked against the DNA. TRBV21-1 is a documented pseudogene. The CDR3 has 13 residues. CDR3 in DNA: TGTGCCAGCCGCGGGACTAGCGGGAACATTCAGTACTTC. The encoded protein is CASRGTSGNIQYF.

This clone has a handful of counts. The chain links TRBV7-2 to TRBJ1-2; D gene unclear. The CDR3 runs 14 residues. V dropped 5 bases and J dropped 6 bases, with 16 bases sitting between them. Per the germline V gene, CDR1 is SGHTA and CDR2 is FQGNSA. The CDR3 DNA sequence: TGTGCCAGCAGCAAAAGAGGGCTAGGCGATGGCTACACCTTC. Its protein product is CASSKRGLGDGYTF.

The CDR3 nucleotides are TGTGCCAGCAGTTTAGCCGGGATCTCTTCAAGCCGAACAGATACGCAGTATTTT. It yields the protein CASSLAGISSSRTDTQYF. V and J are TRBV27 and TRBJ2-3; a possible D gene is TRBD2 (5 bases). The germline V gene has CDR1 MNHEY and CDR2 SMNVEV (reference sequence). The CDR3 runs 18 residues. V lost 2 bases, J lost 3 bases, and 21 bases lay in between.

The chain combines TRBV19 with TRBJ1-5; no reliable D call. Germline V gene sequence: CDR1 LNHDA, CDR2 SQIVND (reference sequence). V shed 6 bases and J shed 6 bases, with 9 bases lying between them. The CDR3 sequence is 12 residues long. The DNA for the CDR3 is TGTGCCAGTAGACAGCTGCGTCAGCCCCAGCATTTT. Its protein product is CASRQLRQPQHF.

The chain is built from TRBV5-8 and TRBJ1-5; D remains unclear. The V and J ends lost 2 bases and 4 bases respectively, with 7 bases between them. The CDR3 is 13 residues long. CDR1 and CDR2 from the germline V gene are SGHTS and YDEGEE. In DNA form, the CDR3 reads TGTGCCAGCAGCTTTGGAGGGAATCAGCCCCAGCATTTT. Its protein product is CASSFGGNQPQHF.

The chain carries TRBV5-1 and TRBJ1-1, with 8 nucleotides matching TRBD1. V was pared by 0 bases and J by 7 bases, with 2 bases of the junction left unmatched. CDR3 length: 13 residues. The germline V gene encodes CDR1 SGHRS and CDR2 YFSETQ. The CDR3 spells CASSLETGVEAFF. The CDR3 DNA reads TGCGCCAGCAGCTTGGAGACAGGGGTTGAAGCTTTCTTT.

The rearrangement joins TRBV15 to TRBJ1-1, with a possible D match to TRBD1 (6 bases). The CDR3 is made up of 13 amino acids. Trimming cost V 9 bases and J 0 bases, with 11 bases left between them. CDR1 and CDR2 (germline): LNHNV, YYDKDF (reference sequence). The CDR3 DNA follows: TGTGCCACTAGACAGGCTATGAACACTGAAGCTTTCTTT. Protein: CATRQAMNTEAFF.

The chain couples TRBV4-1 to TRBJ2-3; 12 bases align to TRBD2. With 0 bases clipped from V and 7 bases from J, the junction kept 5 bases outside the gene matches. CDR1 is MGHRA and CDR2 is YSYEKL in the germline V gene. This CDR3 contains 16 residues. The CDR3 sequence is CASSQDFLAGGYTQYF. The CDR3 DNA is TGCGCCAGCAGCCAAGATTTCCTAGCGGGGGGGTATACGCAGTATTTT.

The CDR3 reads CASSEISVYGYTF. In nucleotides, the CDR3 is TGTGCCAGCAGCGAAATTTCCGTCTATGGCTACACCTTC. The V gene is TRBV9, the J gene TRBJ1-2, with unresolved D. The CDR3 covers 13 residues. CDR1 is SGDLS, CDR2 YYNGEE, per germline. The V end was cut by 3 bases, the J end by 4 bases, with 10 bases between. Full variable domain (outside the CDR3, taken from reference TRBV9 and TRBJ1-2): DSGVTQTPKHLITATGQRVTLRCSPRSGDLSVYWYQQSLDQGLQFLIQYYNGEERAKGNILERFSAQQFPDLHSELNLSSLELGDSALYFCASSEISVYGYTFGSGTRLTVV.